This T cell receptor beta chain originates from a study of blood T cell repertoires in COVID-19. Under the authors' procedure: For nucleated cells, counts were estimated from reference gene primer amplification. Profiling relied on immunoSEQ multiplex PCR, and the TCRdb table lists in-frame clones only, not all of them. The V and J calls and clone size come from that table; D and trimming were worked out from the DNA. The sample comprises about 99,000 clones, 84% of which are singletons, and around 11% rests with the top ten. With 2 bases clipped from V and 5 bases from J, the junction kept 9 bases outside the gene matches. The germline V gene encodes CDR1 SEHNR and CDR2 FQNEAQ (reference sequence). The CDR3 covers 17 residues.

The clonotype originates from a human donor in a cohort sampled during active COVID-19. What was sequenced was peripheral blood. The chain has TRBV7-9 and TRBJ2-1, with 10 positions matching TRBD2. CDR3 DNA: TGTGCCAGCAGCTTACGATCTAGCGGGGGCCGCAACAATGAGCAGTTCTTC. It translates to CASSLRSSGGRNNEQFF.